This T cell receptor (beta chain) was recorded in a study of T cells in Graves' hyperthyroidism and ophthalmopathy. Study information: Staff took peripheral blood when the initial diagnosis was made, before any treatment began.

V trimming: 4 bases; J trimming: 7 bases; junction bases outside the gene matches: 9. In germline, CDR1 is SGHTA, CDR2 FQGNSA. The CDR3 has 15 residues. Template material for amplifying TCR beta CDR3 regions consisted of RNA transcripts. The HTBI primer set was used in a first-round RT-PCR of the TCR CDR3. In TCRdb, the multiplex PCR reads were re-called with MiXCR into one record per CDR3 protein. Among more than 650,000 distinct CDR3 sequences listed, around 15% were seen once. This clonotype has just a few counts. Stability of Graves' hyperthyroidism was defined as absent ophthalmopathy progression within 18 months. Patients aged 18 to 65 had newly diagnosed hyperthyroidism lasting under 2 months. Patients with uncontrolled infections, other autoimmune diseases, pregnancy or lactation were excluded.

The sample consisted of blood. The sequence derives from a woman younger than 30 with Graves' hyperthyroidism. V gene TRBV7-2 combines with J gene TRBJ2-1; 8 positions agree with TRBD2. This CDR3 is CASSSPLSGSNEQFF. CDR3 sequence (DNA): TGTGCCAGCAGCTCCCCCCTCAGCGGGAGTAATGAGCAGTTCTTC.